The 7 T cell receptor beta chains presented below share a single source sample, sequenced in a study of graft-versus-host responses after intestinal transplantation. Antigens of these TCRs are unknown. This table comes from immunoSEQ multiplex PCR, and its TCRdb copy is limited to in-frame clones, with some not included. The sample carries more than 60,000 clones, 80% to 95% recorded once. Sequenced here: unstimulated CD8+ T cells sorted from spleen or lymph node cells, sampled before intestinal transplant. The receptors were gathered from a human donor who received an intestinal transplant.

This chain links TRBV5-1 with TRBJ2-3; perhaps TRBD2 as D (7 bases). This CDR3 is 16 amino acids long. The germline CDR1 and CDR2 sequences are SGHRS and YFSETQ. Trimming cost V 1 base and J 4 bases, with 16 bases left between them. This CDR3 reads CASSLTGGRTADTQYF. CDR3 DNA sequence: TGCGCCAGCAGCTTGACGGGGGGCCGTACCGCAGATACGCAGTATTTT.

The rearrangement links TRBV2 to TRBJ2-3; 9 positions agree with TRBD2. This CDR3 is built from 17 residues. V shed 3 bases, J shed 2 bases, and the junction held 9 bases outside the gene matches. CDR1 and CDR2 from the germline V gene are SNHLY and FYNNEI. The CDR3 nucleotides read TGTGCCAGCAGTGATGCCCCTAGCGGGGAATCCACAGATACGCAGTATTTT. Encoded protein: CASSDAPSGESTDTQYF.

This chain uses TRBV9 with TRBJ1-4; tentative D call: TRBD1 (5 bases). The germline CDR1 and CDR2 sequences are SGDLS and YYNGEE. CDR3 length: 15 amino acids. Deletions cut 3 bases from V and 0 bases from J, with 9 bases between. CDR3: CASSGGTATNEKLFF. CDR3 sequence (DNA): TGTGCCAGCAGCGGGGGGACTGCAACTAATGAAAAACTGTTTTTT.

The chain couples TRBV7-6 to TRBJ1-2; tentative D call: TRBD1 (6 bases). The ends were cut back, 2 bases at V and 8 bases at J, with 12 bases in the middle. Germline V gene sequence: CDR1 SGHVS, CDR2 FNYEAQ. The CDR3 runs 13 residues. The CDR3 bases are TGTGCCAGCAGCTTAAGCAGGGGTGAGGGCTACACCTTC. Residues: CASSLSRGEGYTF.

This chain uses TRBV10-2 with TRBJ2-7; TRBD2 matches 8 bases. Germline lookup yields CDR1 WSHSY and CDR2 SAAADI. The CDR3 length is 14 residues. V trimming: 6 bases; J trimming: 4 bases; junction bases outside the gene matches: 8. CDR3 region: CASSPSGGPYEQYF. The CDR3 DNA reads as TGCGCCAGCAGCCCCAGCGGGGGTCCTTACGAGCAGTACTTC.

The CDR3 loop reads CASERGGAPYEQYF. The CDR3 DNA sequence: TGTGCCAGTGAAAGGGGGGGAGCCCCCTACGAGCAGTACTTC. The chain couples TRBV6-5 to TRBJ2-7; a possible D gene is TRBD2 (7 bases). V was cut by 9 bases and J by 2 bases, with 17 bases left in between. Germline loops: CDR1 MNHEY, CDR2 SVGAGI. The CDR3 consists of 14 residues.

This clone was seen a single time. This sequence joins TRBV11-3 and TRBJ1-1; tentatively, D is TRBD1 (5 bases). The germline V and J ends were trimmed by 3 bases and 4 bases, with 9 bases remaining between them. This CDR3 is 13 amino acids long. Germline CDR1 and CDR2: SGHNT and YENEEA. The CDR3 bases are TGTGCCAGCAGCTTGGGGGGTGCCACTGAAGCTTTCTTT. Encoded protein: CASSLGGATEAFF. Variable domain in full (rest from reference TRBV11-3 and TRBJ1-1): EAGVVQSPRYKIIEKKQPVAFWCNPISGHNTLYWYLQNLGQGPELLIRYENEEAVDDSQLPKDRFSAERLKGVDSTLKIQPAELGDSAVYLCASSLGGATEAFFGQGTRLTVV.